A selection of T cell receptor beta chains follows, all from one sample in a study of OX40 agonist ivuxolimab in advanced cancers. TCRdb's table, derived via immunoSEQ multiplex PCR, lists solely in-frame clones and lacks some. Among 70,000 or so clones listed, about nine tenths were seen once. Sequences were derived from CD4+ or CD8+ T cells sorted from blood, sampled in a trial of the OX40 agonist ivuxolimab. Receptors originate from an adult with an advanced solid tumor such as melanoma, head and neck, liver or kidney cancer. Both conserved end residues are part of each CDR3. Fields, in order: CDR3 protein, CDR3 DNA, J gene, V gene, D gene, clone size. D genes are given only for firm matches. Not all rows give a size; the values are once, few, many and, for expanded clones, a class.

CDR3: CASSPMGQGFSETQYF
DNA: TGTGCCAGCAGCCCCATGGGGCAGGGGTTCTCAGAGACCCAGTACTTC
J: TRBJ2-5
V: TRBV9
D: -
size: -

CDR3: CASSVGAGGVDEQYF
DNA: TGTGCCAGCAGCGTAGGGGCAGGGGGCGTCGACGAGCAGTACTTC
J: TRBJ2-7
V: TRBV9
D: TRBD1
size: -

CDR3: CSVAPIPPPNEQFF
DNA: TGCAGCGTTGCCCCCATACCACCCCCCAATGAGCAGTTCTTC
J: TRBJ2-1
V: TRBV29-1
D: -
size: -

CDR3: CASSTPGTEAFF
DNA: TGTGCCAGCAGCACACCGGGCACTGAAGCTTTCTTT
J: TRBJ1-1
V: TRBV5-6
D: -
size: -

CDR3: CASSSRGSGRAGNTGELFF
DNA: TGTGCCAGCAGCTCCCGGGGTAGCGGGAGGGCCGGGAACACCGGGGAGCTGTTTTTT
J: TRBJ2-2
V: TRBV7-3
D: TRBD2
size: -

CDR3: CAWHRVNYGYTF
DNA: TGTGCCTGGCACAGGGTCAACTATGGCTACACCTTC
J: TRBJ1-2
V: TRBV30
D: -
size: -

CDR3: CSARGDTEAFF
DNA: TGCAGTGCCCGGGGGGACACTGAAGCTTTCTTT
J: TRBJ1-1
V: TRBV20-1
D: -
size: -

CDR3: CASSPPGRGLGETQYF
DNA: TGTGCCAGCAGCCCACCCGGCAGGGGGCTAGGGGAGACCCAGTACTTC
J: TRBJ2-5
V: TRBV14
D: TRBD1
size: -

CDR3: CASSFSGPNEKLFF
DNA: TGTGCCAGCAGTTTTTCAGGACCTAATGAAAAACTGTTTTTT
J: TRBJ1-4
V: TRBV28
D: -
size: -

CDR3: CASRGQPGQPQHF
DNA: TGTGCCTCCAGAGGACAGCCAGGACAGCCCCAGCATTTT
J: TRBJ1-5
V: TRBV30
D: -
size: -

CDR3: CASTSGREDTQYF
DNA: TGTGCCAGCACCAGCGGGAGGGAAGATACGCAGTATTTT
J: TRBJ2-3
V: TRBV2
D: TRBD2
size: once

CDR3: CASSLPGNTGELFF
DNA: TGTGCCAGCAGCCTCCCAGGGAACACCGGGGAGCTGTTTTTT
J: TRBJ2-2
V: TRBV6-6
D: -
size: -

CDR3: CAWSVFGLGTAGHTF
DNA: -
J: TRBJ1-2
V: TRBV30
D: -
size: -

CDR3: CASSLEGLAANEQFF
DNA: TGTGCCAGCAGTCTAGAGGGACTAGCAGCCAATGAGCAGTTCTTC
J: TRBJ2-1
V: TRBV7-2
D: TRBD2
size: -

CDR3: CASSLVGTSGRAKTDTQYF
DNA: TGTGCCAGCAGCTTGGTCGGGACTAGCGGGAGGGCCAAGACAGATACGCAGTATTTT
J: TRBJ2-3
V: TRBV7-6
D: TRBD2
size: -

CDR3: CATSRDGGTSGRDYNEQFF
DNA: TGTGCCACCAGCAGAGATGGGGGGACTAGCGGGAGGGACTACAATGAGCAGTTCTTC
J: TRBJ2-1
V: TRBV15
D: TRBD2
size: -

CDR3: CASSFAGGSTGELFF
DNA: TGTGCCAGCAGTTTTGCAGGGGGGAGCACCGGGGAGCTGTTTTTT
J: TRBJ2-2
V: TRBV27
D: -
size: -

CDR3: CASSPGGRVTYNEQFF
DNA: TGCGCCAGCAGCCCTGGCGGGCGAGTTACCTACAATGAGCAGTTCTTC
J: TRBJ2-1
V: TRBV5-1
D: -
size: -

CDR3: CATRTSGSNEQFF
DNA: TGTGCCACCCGGACTAGCGGGAGTAATGAGCAGTTCTTC
J: TRBJ2-1
V: TRBV10-3
D: TRBD2
size: -

CDR3: CASSYGGTGNTGELFF
DNA: TGTGCCAGCAGTTACGGCGGGACTGGGAACACCGGGGAGCTGTTTTTT
J: TRBJ2-2
V: TRBV6-5
D: -
size: -

CDR3: CAWTDGGPSNSPLHF
DNA: TGTGCCTGGACGGATGGAGGGCCCTCAAATTCACCCCTCCACTTT
J: TRBJ1-6
V: TRBV30
D: -
size: once

CDR3: CASSSLAGVSTDTQYF
DNA: TGTGCCAGCAGCTCACTAGCGGGGGTTAGCACAGATACGCAGTATTTT
J: TRBJ2-3
V: TRBV5-4
D: TRBD2
size: -

CDR3: CASSPASLSSYEQYF
DNA: TGTGCCAGCTCACCAGCCTCTCTAAGCTCCTACGAGCAGTACTTC
J: TRBJ2-7
V: TRBV18
D: -
size: few

CDR3: CASSPGPSYYGYTF
DNA: TGTGCCAGCAGCCCCGGGCCTTCATACTATGGCTACACCTTC
J: TRBJ1-2
V: TRBV5-6
D: -
size: -

CDR3: CASQGQLRGGTQYF
DNA: TGTGCCAGCCAGGGACAGCTGAGGGGGGGTACGCAGTATTTT
J: TRBJ2-3
V: TRBV6-1
D: -
size: -

CDR3: CASSSRRLAGIPGELFF
DNA: TGTGCCAGCAGCTCCCGGAGGCTAGCGGGTATCCCCGGGGAGCTGTTTTTT
J: TRBJ2-2
V: TRBV11-3
D: TRBD2
size: -

CDR3: CASSTSSDTQYF
DNA: TGCGCCAGCAGCACATCGTCAGATACGCAGTATTTT
J: TRBJ2-3
V: TRBV5-1
D: -
size: -

CDR3: CASGRGGEDVLTF
DNA: TGTGCCAGCGGCAGGGGAGGGGAGGACGTCCTGACTTTC
J: TRBJ2-6
V: TRBV11-1
D: -
size: -

CDR3: CASSFGGDTEAFF
DNA: TGTGCCAGCAGCTTTGGTGGGGACACTGAAGCTTTCTTT
J: TRBJ1-1
V: TRBV11-2
D: -
size: once

CDR3: CASSASRPYEQYF
DNA: TGTGCCAGCAGCGCGAGTAGGCCCTACGAGCAGTACTTC
J: TRBJ2-7
V: TRBV6-1
D: -
size: -

CDR3: CASSRTSEETQYF
DNA: TGTGCCAGCTCGAGGACTAGCGAAGAGACCCAGTACTTC
J: TRBJ2-5
V: TRBV18
D: TRBD2
size: -

CDR3: CASRESSYNSPLHF
DNA: TGTGCCAGCAGGGAGAGCTCCTATAATTCACCCCTCCACTTT
J: TRBJ1-6
V: TRBV19
D: -
size: -

CDR3: CASNKGGAGANVLTF
DNA: TGTGCCAGCAATAAGGGAGGGGCTGGGGCCAACGTCCTGACTTTC
J: TRBJ2-6
V: TRBV6-1
D: TRBD2
size: -

CDR3: CASSLLAANLNTEAFF
DNA: TGTGCCAGCAGCTTGTTGGCCGCGAACTTAAACACTGAAGCTTTCTTT
J: TRBJ1-1
V: TRBV5-6
D: -
size: -

CDR3: CASSPGDSNRIQETQYF
DNA: TGCGCCAGCAGCCCTGGGGACAGCAATAGGATCCAAGAGACCCAGTACTTC
J: TRBJ2-5
V: TRBV23-1
D: TRBD1
size: -

CDR3: CASTSSRELQPQHF
DNA: TGTGCCAGTACCTCGAGCCGAGAGCTACAGCCCCAGCATTTT
J: TRBJ1-5
V: TRBV19
D: -
size: few

CDR3: CASNRQGATTGELFF
DNA: TGTGCCAGCAATAGACAGGGGGCGACCACCGGGGAGCTGTTTTTT
J: TRBJ2-2
V: TRBV27
D: TRBD1
size: once

CDR3: CASSPGLAPTGELFF
DNA: TGTGCCAGCAGCCCGGGACTAGCACCCACCGGGGAGCTGTTTTTT
J: TRBJ2-2
V: TRBV7-3
D: TRBD2
size: -

CDR3: CASSSQETQYF
DNA: TGTGCCAGCAGCTCGCAAGAGACCCAGTACTTC
J: TRBJ2-5
V: TRBV7-2
D: -
size: -

CDR3: CATSRPNQPQHF
DNA: TGTGCCACCAGCAGACCTAATCAGCCCCAGCATTTT
J: TRBJ1-5
V: TRBV15
D: -
size: -

CDR3: CASSVEQDYEQYF
DNA: TGTGCCAGCAGCGTAGAACAGGACTACGAGCAGTACTTC
J: TRBJ2-7
V: TRBV9
D: -
size: -

CDR3: CASSSEFNQPQHF
DNA: TGTGCCAGCAGTTCCGAATTCAATCAGCCCCAGCATTTT
J: TRBJ1-5
V: TRBV28
D: -
size: -

CDR3: CASSPPGSSSYEQYF
DNA: TGTGCCAGCTCACCCCCGGGTTCGTCCTCCTACGAGCAGTACTTC
J: TRBJ2-7
V: TRBV18
D: -
size: -

CDR3: CAWSVSSNTEAFF
DNA: TGTGCCTGGAGTGTAAGCTCGAACACTGAAGCTTTCTTT
J: TRBJ1-1
V: TRBV30
D: -
size: many

CDR3: CASSLVSGQGSYEQYF
DNA: TGTGCCAGCAGCTTAGTATCGGGACAGGGTTCCTACGAGCAGTACTTC
J: TRBJ2-7
V: TRBV7-2
D: TRBD1
size: -

CDR3: CASSLEESYYGYTF
DNA: TGTGCCAGCAGCTTAGAGGAGTCCTACTATGGCTACACCTTC
J: TRBJ1-2
V: TRBV7-8
D: -
size: -

CDR3: CASRLAGVSNEQFF
DNA: TGTGCCAGCAGGCTAGCGGGAGTAAGTAATGAGCAGTTCTTC
J: TRBJ2-1
V: TRBV27
D: TRBD2
size: -

CDR3: CASRFAGLNEKLFF
DNA: TGTGCCAGCAGATTCGCGGGATTAAATGAAAAACTGTTTTTT
J: TRBJ1-4
V: TRBV27
D: -
size: -

CDR3: CASSLVGGGDQPQHF
DNA: TGCGCCAGCAGCTTGGTCGGGGGAGGGGATCAGCCCCAGCATTTT
J: TRBJ1-5
V: TRBV5-1
D: -
size: -

CDR3: CASSEGWEGATAFF
DNA: TGTGCCAGCAGTGAAGGCTGGGAGGGTGCTACAGCTTTCTTT
J: TRBJ1-1
V: TRBV6-1
D: -
size: once

CDR3: CASSFDRYGYTF
DNA: TGCGCCAGCAGCTTCGACAGATACGGCTACACCTTC
J: TRBJ1-2
V: TRBV5-1
D: -
size: -